The clone carrying this T cell receptor (beta chain) was seen more than once but under ten times. The antigen is not known. The source of the sample is a study of regulatory T cells in long-lasting Graves disease. To make TCR beta libraries, researchers used iRepertoire HTBI primers and Arm-PCR of CDR3 regions. TCRdb itself ran the multiplex PCR reads through MiXCR, one entry per CDR3 protein. The sample has around 400,000 distinct CDR3 sequences; less than 30% are singletons. Study observations and caveats: Persistent Graves' patients showed less TCR diversity than newly diagnosed patients showed.

This sample's time point: persistent/refractory GD, antithyroid drugs over 5 years with positive TRAb. Preparation of the TCR library used RNA extracted from PBMCs. The sequence came from a woman aged 40 to 55 with Graves disease. Sequences were derived from peripheral blood mononuclear cells (PBMCs), sampled when the disease was refractory, from a patient treated with antithyroid drugs.

This chain's CDR3 is CASREQGADEKLFF. Here the CDR3 DNA reads TGTGCCAGCAGAGAACAGGGGGCGGATGAAAAACTGTTTTTT. The chain combines TRBV28 with TRBJ1-4, with 9 bases that match TRBD1. J lost 6 bases, V lost 6 bases, and 5 bases had no gene match. The CDR3 is 14 residues long. Germline CDR1 MDHEN, CDR2 SYDVKM.